A single sample gave rise to the 9 T cell receptor beta chains below, sequenced in a study of blood T cell repertoires in COVID-19. Libraries were prepared by immunoSEQ multiplex PCR; TCRdb keeps only in-frame clonotypes and omits some of them. The sample has a few hundred thousand clones, approximately 90% seen once. The specimen was peripheral blood. Receptors were obtained from a woman aged 45-59 years who had recovered from COVID-19.

This clone was picked up a small number of times. V and J are TRBV7-9 and TRBJ1-3; TRBD1 aligns across 7 bases. This CDR3 has 17 residues. Trimming at V came to 4 bases and at J to 0 bases, leaving 9 bases not matched to a gene. Germline V lookup: CDR1 SEHNR, CDR2 FQNEAQ (reference sequence). Here the CDR3 DNA reads TGTGCCAGCAGCTCGTTACTGACAGGGATCTCTGGAAACACCATATATTTT. This gives the protein CASSSLLTGISGNTIYF.

The rearrangement links TRBV5-1 to TRBJ2-2; D is unresolved. Between the trimmed V and J ends, which lost 6 bases and 1 base, there was a span of 7 bases. Germline V gene lookup returns CDR1 SGHRS and CDR2 YFSETQ. The CDR3 totals 13 residues. The chain's CDR3 is CASNGQNTGELFF. In DNA, the CDR3 is TGCGCCAGCAACGGTCAGAACACCGGGGAGCTGTTTTTT.

The rearrangement uses TRBV7-2 and TRBJ2-3, with D tentatively TRBD1 (5 bases). Looked up from germline, CDR1 is SGHTA and CDR2 is FQGNSA. The CDR3 covers 15 residues. V gave up 4 bases and J gave up 0 bases, with 11 bases separating them. The DNA for the CDR3 is TGTGCCAGCAGCTCTCAGACAGCTAGCACAGATACGCAGTATTTT. Its translation: CASSSQTASTDTQYF.

Remarks on this clone: This same CDR3 is encoded by further DNA sequences in the sample. The chain has TRBV5-1 and TRBJ1-3, with TRBD1 matching 9 bases. Germline V lookup: CDR1 SGHRS, CDR2 YFSETQ. The CDR3 runs 15 residues. J gave up 0 bases and V 5 bases, and 3 bases lay outside the gene matches. CDR3 protein: CASSSGQGSGNTIYF. CDR3 DNA sequence: TGCGCCAGCAGTTCGGGACAGGGCTCTGGAAACACCATATATTTT. Full variable domain (missing parts from reference TRBV5-1 and TRBJ1-3): KAGVTQTPRYLIKTRGQQVTLSCSPISGHRSVSWYQQTPGQGLQFLFEYFSETQRNKGNFPGRFSGRQFSNSRSEMNVSTLELGDSALYLCASSSGQGSGNTIYFGEGSWLTVV.

The CDR3 region has the DNA TGTGCCAGCAGCTTAGCTAGCGGGGGCAGGGATGAGCAGTTCTTC. Its protein product is CASSLASGGRDEQFF. The chain uses TRBV11-1 and TRBJ2-1; 9 bases map to TRBD2. From germline, CDR1 is SGHAT and CDR2 FQDESV (reference sequence). V shed 0 bases and J 8 bases; nucleotides not matched to a gene: 5. The CDR3 consists of 15 residues.

This chain uses TRBV7-9 with TRBJ1-1; 7 positions agree with TRBD1. Germline V gene data show CDR1 as SEHNR and CDR2 as FQNEAQ (reference sequence). The CDR3 has 16 residues. V gave up 5 bases and J gave up 4 bases; unmatched junction bases: 13. The CDR3 sequence is CASSPQGPPSGTEAFF. The CDR3 region has the DNA TGTGCCAGCAGCCCACAGGGGCCGCCGTCTGGCACTGAAGCTTTCTTT.

V is TRBV11-2 and J is TRBJ2-1; TRBD2 aligns across 9 bases. Germline assignment: CDR1 SGHAT and CDR2 FQNNGV. The CDR3 covers 17 residues. V was clipped by 1 base and J by 0 bases; unmatched bases: 4. The CDR3 sequence is CASSLGSSGSSYNEQFF. CDR3 sequence (DNA): TGTGCCAGCAGCTTAGGAAGTAGCGGGAGCTCCTACAATGAGCAGTTCTTC.

The V and J genes are TRBV4-1 and TRBJ1-4, with D possibly matching TRBD1 (5 bases). This CDR3 region has 17 residues. Trimming stripped 1 base from V and 5 bases from J, with 17 bases between. Germline values: CDR1 MGHRA, CDR2 YSYEKL. The DNA for the CDR3 is TGCGCCAGCAGCCAAGGTCCCTCGGGACGGGAGAATGAAAAACTGTTTTTT. It codes for CASSQGPSGRENEKLFF.

V usage is TRBV7-6 and J usage is TRBJ1-4; TRBD1 matches 8 bases. The V and J ends lost 1 base and 3 bases, in that order; junction bases with no gene match: 4. This CDR3 contains 16 residues. Germline V gives CDR1 SGHVS, CDR2 FNYEAQ. The CDR3 sequence is CASSLGQGSANEKLFF. CDR3 in DNA: TGTGCCAGCAGCTTAGGACAGGGGTCCGCTAATGAAAAACTGTTTTTT.